These T cell receptor beta chains were read from a single sample in a study of OX40 agonist ivuxolimab in advanced cancers. Assay: immunoSEQ multiplex PCR; the TCRdb copy retains only in-frame clones and omits some. Of about 28,000 clones listed, around 86% are singletons. The sequences come from CD4+ or CD8+ T cells sorted from blood, collected in a trial of the OX40 agonist ivuxolimab. The source is an adult with an advanced solid tumor such as melanoma, head and neck, liver or kidney cancer. Each CDR3 is given with its conserved first and last residue. A D gene is named only where the DNA matches it firmly. Not every row has a clone size; where given, it reads once, few, many or a size class.

D gene	V gene	J gene	clone size	CDR3 DNA	CDR3 protein
NA	TRBV11-2	TRBJ2-7	few	TGTGCCAGCAGCTCCCGGCCTGGGCAAGGCGAGCAGTACTTC	CASSSRPGQGEQYF
NA	TRBV6-4	TRBJ2-3	NA	TGTGCCAGCAGCCTCGGGGGCCCTGGAGATACGCAGTATTTT	CASSLGGPGDTQYF
NA	TRBV11-3	TRBJ2-7	few	TGTGCCAGCAGCTTCGGGTTCGAGCAGTACTTC	CASSFGFEQYF
NA	TRBV2	TRBJ2-7	NA	TGCGCCAGCAGCCTTCAGAACCGGGACGAGCAGTACTTC	CASSLQNRDEQYF
NA	TRBV21-1	TRBJ2-1	NA	TGTGCCAGCAGCATTTCGACTAGCGGGAACTCCTACAATGAGCAGTTCTTC	CASSISTSGNSYNEQFF
TRBD2	TRBV7-6	TRBJ2-1	NA	TGTGCCAGCAGCTCAAGCCCTTCTAGCGGGTCTGAGCAGTTCTTC	CASSSSPSSGSEQFF
TRBD2	TRBV7-3	TRBJ2-7	NA	TGTGCCAGCAGCCCACACTCGGCGGGAGGTGTGCAGTACTTC	CASSPHSAGGVQYF
NA	TRBV15	TRBJ2-7	NA	TGTGCCACCAGCAGGTGGGTAGGGGAATCCTACGAGCAGTACTTC	CATSRWVGESYEQYF
TRBD2	TRBV7-9	TRBJ2-2	once	TGTGCCAGCAGCTTAAGCGGGAGTCGGGGGACCGGGGAGCTGTTTTTT	CASSLSGSRGTGELFF
NA	TRBV29-1	TRBJ1-3	NA	TGCAGCGTTGAAGATCGACGGTCCTCTGGAAACACCATATATTTT	CSVEDRRSSGNTIYF
NA	TRBV7-9	TRBJ1-2	NA	TGTGCCAGCAGCTTAGGAGGGGCTGGCTACACCTTC	CASSLGGAGYTF
NA	TRBV28	TRBJ1-4	NA	TGTGCCAGCAGTTTGAGACGGTTTAATGAAAAACTGTTTTTT	CASSLRRFNEKLFF
TRBD1	TRBV9	TRBJ2-2	NA	TGTGCCAGCAGCTCACGAGATACAGGGGGCCTCACCGGGGAGCTGTTTTTT	CASSSRDTGGLTGELFF
NA	TRBV5-6	TRBJ1-5	once	TGTGCCAGCAGCTTTGGGGGCTATCAGCCCCAGCATTTT	CASSFGGYQPQHF
TRBD1	TRBV18	TRBJ2-5	NA	TGTGCCAGCGAGGGAGACAGGGCGGAGACCCAGTACTTC	CASEGDRAETQYF
NA	TRBV7-3	TRBJ2-5	NA	TGTGCCAGCAGCGTAGGGGCCCAAGAGACCCAGTACTTC	CASSVGAQETQYF
NA	TRBV6-1	TRBJ2-7	NA	TGTGCCAGCAGCACTAGTGTTTGGGAGCAGTACTTC	CASSTSVWEQYF
TRBD1	TRBV6-5	TRBJ1-4	NA	TGTGCCAGCAGTTACTCCCCAACAGGGGTGGCTGAAAAACTGTTTTTT	CASSYSPTGVAEKLFF
NA	TRBV30	TRBJ2-1	NA	TGTGCCTGGATAGGGGACGCCCGGAGCTCCTACAATGAGCAGTTCTTC	CAWIGDARSSYNEQFF
NA	TRBV6-5	TRBJ2-1	NA	TGTGCCAGCAGTTACGGGTATGAGCGGTTCTTC	CASSYGYERFF
NA	TRBV27	TRBJ2-3	once	TGTGCCAGCAGTTTTATCCCCCCGGATACGCAGTATTTT	CASSFIPPDTQYF
NA	TRBV28	TRBJ2-1	NA	TGTGCCAGCAGTTTACCCCGGAGTAACAATGAGCAGTTCTTC	CASSLPRSNNEQFF